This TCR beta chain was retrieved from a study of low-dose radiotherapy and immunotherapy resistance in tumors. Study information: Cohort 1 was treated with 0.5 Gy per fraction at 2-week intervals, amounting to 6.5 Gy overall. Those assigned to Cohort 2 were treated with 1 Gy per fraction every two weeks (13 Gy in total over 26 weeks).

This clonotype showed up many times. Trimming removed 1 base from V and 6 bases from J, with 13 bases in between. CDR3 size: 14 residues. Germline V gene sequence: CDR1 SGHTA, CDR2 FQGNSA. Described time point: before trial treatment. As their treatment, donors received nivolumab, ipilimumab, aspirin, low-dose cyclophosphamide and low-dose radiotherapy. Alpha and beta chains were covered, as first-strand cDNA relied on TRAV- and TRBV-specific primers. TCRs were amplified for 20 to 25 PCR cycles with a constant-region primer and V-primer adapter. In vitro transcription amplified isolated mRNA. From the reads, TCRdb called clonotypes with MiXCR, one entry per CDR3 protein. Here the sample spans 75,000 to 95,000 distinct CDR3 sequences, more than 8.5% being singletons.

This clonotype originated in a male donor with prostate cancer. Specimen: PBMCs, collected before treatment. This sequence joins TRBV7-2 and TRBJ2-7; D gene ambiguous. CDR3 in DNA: TGTGCCAGCAGCTTAGGCCGCGGAGTGGGCGAGCAGTACTTC. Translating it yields CASSLGRGVGEQYF. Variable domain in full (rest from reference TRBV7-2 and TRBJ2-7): GAGVSQSPSNKVTEKGKDVELRCDPISGHTALYWYRQSLGQGLEFLIYFQGNSAPDKSGLPSDRFSAERTGGSVSTLTIQRTQQEDSAVYLCASSLGRGVGEQYFGPGTRLTVT.